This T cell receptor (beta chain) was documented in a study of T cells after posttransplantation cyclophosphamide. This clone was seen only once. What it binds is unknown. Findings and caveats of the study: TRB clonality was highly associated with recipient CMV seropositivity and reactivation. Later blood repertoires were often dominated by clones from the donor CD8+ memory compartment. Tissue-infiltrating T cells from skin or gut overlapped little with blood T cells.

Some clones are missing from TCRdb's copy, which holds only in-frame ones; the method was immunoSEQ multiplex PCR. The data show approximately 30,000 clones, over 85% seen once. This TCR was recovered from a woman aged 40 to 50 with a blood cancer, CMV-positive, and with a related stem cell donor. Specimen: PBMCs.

The CDR3 region is CASSYDRAGYTF. Written as DNA, the CDR3 is TGCGCCAGCAGCTACGACAGGGCTGGCTACACCTTC. The chain uses TRBV5-1 and TRBJ1-2; 7 bases align to TRBD1. This CDR3 comprises 12 residues. Germline assignment: CDR1 SGHRS and CDR2 YFSETQ. V shed 3 bases and J 7 bases; nucleotides not matched to a gene: 3.